The clone carrying this T cell receptor (beta chain) was found many times. Antigen specificity is unknown. This record belongs to a study of Graves' ophthalmopathy and Graves' hyperthyroidism. For the study at large: A follow-up of 18 months without ophthalmopathy meant that hyperthyroidism was stable.

V dropped 5 bases and J dropped 7 bases, with 11 bases sitting between them. The germline CDR1 and CDR2 sequences are SGHVS and FQNEAQ. There are 12 residues in the CDR3. Amplification of TCR beta CDR3 regions used RNA transcripts. HTBI primers served in a first-round RT-PCR, which a second-round multiplex PCR followed. In TCRdb, the multiplex PCR reads were re-called with MiXCR into one record per CDR3 protein. The table records about 590,000 distinct CDR3 sequences, 35% to 45% of them present only once. Study results and caveats: Blood contained most expanded thyroid clonotypes exceeding 0.001 frequency.

The chain has TRBV7-8 and TRBJ1-2, with D possibly being TRBD1 (5 bases). The TCR comes from an adult man with Graves' hyperthyroidism. Input material: peripheral blood or thyroid tissue (not recorded which). CDR3 nucleotides: TGTGCCAGCAGCGAAACAGGTAGTGGCTACACCTTC. This translates into CASSETGSGYTF.